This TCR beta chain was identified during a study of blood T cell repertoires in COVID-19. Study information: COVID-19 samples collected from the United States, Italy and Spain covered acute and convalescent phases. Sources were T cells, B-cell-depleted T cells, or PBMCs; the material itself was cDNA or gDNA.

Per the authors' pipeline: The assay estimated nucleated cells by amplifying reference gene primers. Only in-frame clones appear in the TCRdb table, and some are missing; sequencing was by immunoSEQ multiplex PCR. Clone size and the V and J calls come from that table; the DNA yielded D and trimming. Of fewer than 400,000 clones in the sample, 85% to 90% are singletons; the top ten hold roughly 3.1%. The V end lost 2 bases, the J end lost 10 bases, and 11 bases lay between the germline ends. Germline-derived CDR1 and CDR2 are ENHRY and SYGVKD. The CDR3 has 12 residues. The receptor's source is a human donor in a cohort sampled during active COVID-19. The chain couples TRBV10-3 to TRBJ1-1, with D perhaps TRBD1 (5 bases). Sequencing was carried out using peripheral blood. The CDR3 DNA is TGTGCCATCAGTGAGCCGCGGGGGACAGCTTTCTTT. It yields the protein CAISEPRGTAFF.